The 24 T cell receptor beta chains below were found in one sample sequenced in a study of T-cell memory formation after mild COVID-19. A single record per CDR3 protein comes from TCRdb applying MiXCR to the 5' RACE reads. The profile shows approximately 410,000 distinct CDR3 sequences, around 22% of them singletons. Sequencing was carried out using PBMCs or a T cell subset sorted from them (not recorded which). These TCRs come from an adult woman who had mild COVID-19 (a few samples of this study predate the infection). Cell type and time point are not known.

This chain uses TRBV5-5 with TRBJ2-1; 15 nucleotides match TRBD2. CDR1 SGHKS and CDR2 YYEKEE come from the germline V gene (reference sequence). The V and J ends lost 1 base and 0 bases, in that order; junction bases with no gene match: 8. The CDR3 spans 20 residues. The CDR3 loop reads CASSLFVGLAGGFSYNEQFF. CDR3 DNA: TGTGCCAGCAGCTTGTTTGTGGGACTAGCGGGGGGCTTCTCCTACAATGAGCAGTTCTTC.

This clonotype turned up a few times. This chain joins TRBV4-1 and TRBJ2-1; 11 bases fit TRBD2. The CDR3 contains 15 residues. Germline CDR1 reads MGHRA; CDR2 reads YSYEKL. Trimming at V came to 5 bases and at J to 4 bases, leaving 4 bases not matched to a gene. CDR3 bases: TGCGCCAGCAGCAAGACTAGCGGGGATTACAATGAGCAGTTCTTC. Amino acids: CASSKTSGDYNEQFF.

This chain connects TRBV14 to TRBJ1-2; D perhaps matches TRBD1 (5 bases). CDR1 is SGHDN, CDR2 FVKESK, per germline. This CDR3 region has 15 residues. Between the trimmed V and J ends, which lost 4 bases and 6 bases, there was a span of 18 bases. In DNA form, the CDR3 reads TGTGCCAGCAGCCTAGCGGCCGGGGGAAGGAATGGCTACACCTTC. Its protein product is CASSLAAGGRNGYTF.

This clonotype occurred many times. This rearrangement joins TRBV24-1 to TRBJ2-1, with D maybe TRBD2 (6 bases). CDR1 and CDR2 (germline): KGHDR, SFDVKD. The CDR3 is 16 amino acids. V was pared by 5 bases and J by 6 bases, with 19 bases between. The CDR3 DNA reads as TGTGCCACCAGTGGCCCGAGTGTGTACGGGGGCAATGAGCAGTTCTTC. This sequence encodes CATSGPSVYGGNEQFF.

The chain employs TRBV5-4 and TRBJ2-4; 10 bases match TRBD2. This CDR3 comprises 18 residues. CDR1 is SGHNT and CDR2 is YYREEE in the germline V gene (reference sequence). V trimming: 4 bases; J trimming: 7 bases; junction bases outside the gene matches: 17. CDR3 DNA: TGTGCCAGCAGCCCTGGGCCTAGCGGGGGTCCCCTAGGGAACATTCAGTACTTC. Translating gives CASSPGPSGGPLGNIQYF. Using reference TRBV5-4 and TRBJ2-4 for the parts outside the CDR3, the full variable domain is ETGVTQSPTHLIKTRGQQVTLRCSSQSGHNTVSWYQQALGQGPQFIFQYYREEENGRGNFPPRFSGLQFPNYSSELNVNALELDDSALYLCASSPGPSGGPLGNIQYFGAGTRLSVL.

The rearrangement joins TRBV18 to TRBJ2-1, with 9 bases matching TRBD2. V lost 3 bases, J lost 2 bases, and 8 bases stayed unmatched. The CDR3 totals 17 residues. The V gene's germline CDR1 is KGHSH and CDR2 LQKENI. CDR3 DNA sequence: TGTGCCAGCTCACCTTCTATAGCGGGAGTAACCTACAATGAGCAGTTCTTC. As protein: CASSPSIAGVTYNEQFF. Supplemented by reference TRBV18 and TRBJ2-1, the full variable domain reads NAGVMQNPRHLVRRRGQEARLRCSPMKGHSHVYWYRQLPEEGLKFMVYLQKENIIDESGMPKERFSAEFPKEGPSILRIQQVVRGDSAAYFCASSPSIAGVTYNEQFFGPGTRLTVL.

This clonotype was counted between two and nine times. Written as DNA, the CDR3 is TGTGCCAGCAGCCAAGATCCCACTAGCGGGAGGGCCCTCGAGCAGTACTTC. Translation: CASSQDPTSGRALEQYF. The chain employs TRBV3-1 and TRBJ2-7; TRBD2 aligns across 13 bases. The CDR3 loop spans 17 amino acids. Germline V gene sequence: CDR1 LGHDT, CDR2 YNNKEL (reference sequence). V was clipped by 0 bases and J by 6 bases; unmatched bases: 8.

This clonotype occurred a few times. The CDR3 DNA reads as TGTGCCAGCAGCCCGACCGGGACTACAAACAATGAGCAGTTCTTC. Residues: CASSPTGTTNNEQFF. The V and J genes are TRBV7-9 and TRBJ2-1, with 7 bases matching TRBD2. The CDR3 extends over 15 amino acids. The germline CDR1 and CDR2 sequences are SEHNR and FQNEAQ (reference sequence). V was clipped by 5 bases and J by 5 bases; unmatched bases: 9. The whole variable domain, filled in from reference TRBV7-9 and TRBJ2-1, reads DTGVSQNPRHKITKRGQNVTFRCDPISEHNRLYWYRQTLGQGPEFLTYFQNEAQLEKSRLLSDRFSAERPKGSFSTLEIQRTEQGDSAMYLCASSPTGTTNNEQFFGPGTRLTVL.

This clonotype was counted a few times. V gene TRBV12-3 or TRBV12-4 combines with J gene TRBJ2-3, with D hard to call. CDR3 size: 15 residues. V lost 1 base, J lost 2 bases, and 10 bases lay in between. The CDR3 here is CASSLGLQATDTQYF. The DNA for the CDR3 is TGTGCCAGCAGTTTAGGGCTCCAGGCCACAGATACGCAGTATTTT.

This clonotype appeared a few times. The CDR3 nucleotides are TGTGCCAGCAGTTTACGTGGCAGGGGGCTAACCTCCTACAATGAGCAGTTCTTC. Translation gives CASSLRGRGLTSYNEQFF. The chain uses TRBV12-3 or TRBV12-4 and TRBJ2-1; 8 bases agree with TRBD1. After removal of 2 bases from V and 0 bases from J, the junction contained 9 bases not matched to a gene. The CDR3 has 18 residues.

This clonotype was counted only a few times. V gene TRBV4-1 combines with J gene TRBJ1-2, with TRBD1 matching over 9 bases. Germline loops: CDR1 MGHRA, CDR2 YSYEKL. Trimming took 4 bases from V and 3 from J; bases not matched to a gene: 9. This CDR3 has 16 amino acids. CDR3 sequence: CASSRVWDRDYYGYTF. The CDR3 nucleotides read TGCGCCAGCAGCCGCGTCTGGGACAGGGACTACTATGGCTACACCTTC.

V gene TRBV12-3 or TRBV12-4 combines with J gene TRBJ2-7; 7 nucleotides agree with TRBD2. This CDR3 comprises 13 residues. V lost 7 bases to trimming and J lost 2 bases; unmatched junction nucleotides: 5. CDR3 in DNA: TGTGCCAGCACCCGGGACTACCCCTACGAGCAGTACTTC. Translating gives CASTRDYPYEQYF.

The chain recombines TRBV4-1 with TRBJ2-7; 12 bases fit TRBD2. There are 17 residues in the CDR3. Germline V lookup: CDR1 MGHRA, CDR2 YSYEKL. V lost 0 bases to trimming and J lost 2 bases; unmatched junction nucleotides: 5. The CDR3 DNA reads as TGCGCCAGCAGCCAAGACGCAGGACTAGCGGGGCCCTACGAGCAGTACTTC. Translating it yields CASSQDAGLAGPYEQYF.

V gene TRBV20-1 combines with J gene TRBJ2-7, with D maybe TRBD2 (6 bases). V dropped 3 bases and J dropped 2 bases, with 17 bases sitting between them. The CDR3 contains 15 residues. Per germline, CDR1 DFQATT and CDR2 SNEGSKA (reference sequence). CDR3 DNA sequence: TGCAGTGCTAGTAACCTGGGAGGCGTTCCCTACGAGCAGTACTTC. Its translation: CSASNLGGVPYEQYF.

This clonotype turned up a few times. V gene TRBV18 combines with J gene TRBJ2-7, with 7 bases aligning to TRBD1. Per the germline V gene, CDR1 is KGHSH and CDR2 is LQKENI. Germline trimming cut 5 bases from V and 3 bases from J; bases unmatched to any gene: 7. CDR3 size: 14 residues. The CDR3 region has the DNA TGTGCCAGCTCAACTGCAGGGGGTGACTACGAGCAGTACTTC. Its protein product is CASSTAGGDYEQYF.

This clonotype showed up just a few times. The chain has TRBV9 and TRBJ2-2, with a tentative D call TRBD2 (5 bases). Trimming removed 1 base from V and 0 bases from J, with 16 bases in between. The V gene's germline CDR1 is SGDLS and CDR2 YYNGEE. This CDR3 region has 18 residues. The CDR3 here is CASSVSVSTRSNTGELFF. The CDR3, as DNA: TGTGCCAGCAGCGTATCCGTGAGTACTAGGTCGAACACCGGGGAGCTGTTTTTT. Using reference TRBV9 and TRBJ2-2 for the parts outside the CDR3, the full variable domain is DSGVTQTPKHLITATGQRVTLRCSPRSGDLSVYWYQQSLDQGLQFLIQYYNGEERAKGNILERFSAQQFPDLHSELNLSSLELGDSALYFCASSVSVSTRSNTGELFFGEGSRLTVL.

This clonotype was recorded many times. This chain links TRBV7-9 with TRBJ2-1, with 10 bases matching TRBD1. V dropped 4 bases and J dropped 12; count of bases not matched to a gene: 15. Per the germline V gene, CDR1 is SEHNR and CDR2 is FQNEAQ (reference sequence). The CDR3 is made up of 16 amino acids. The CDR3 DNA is TGTGCCAGCAGCTCGTACACCGGGACAGGGGCCGAGGGGCAGTTCTTC. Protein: CASSSYTGTGAEGQFF.

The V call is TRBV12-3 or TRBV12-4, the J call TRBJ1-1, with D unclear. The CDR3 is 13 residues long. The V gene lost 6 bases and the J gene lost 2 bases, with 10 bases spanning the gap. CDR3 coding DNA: TGTGCCAGCAGGCCGCAGGTAAACACTGAAGCTTTCTTT. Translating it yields CASRPQVNTEAFF.

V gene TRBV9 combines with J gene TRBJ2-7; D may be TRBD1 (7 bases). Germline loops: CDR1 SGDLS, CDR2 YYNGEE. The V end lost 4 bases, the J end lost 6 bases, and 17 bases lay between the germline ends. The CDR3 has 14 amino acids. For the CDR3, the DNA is TGTGCCAGCAGCACCGACAGGGCCGGGGGCGAGCAGTACTTC. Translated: CASSTDRAGGEQYF. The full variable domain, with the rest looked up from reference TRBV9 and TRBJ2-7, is DSGVTQTPKHLITATGQRVTLRCSPRSGDLSVYWYQQSLDQGLQFLIQYYNGEERAKGNILERFSAQQFPDLHSELNLSSLELGDSALYFCASSTDRAGGEQYFGPGTRLTVT.

CDR3 in amino acids: CASSVAPSGIGNEQFF. For the CDR3, the DNA is TGTGCCAGCAGCGTAGCTCCTAGCGGGATTGGGAATGAGCAGTTCTTC. The V call is TRBV9, the J call TRBJ2-1, with TRBD2 identical over 9 bases. Germline V gene sequence: CDR1 SGDLS, CDR2 YYNGEE. The junction had 8 bases not matched to a gene; V was cut back by 0 bases and J by 7 bases. The CDR3 length is 16 residues.

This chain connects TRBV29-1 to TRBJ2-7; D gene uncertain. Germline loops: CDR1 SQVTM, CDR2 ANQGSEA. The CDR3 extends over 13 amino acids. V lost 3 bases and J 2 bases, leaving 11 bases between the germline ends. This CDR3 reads CSVELEQPYEQYF. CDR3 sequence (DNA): TGCAGCGTTGAGCTAGAACAACCCTACGAGCAGTACTTC.

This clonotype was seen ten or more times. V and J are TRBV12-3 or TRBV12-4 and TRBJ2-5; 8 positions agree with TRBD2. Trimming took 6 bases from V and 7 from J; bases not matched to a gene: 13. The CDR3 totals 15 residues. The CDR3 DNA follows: TGTGCCAGCAGCCCCACTAGCGGCCCTGGGGGGACCCAGTACTTC. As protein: CASSPTSGPGGTQYF.

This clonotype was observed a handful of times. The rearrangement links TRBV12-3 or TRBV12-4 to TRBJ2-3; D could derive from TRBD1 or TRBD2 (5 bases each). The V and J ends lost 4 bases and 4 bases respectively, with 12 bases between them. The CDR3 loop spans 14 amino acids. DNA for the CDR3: TGTGCCAGCAGTTCCCGAGGGGTTCCAGATACGCAGTATTTT. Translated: CASSSRGVPDTQYF.

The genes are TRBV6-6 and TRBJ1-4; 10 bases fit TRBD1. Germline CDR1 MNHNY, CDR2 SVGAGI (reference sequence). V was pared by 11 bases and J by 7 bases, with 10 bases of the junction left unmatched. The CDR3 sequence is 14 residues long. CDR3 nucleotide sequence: TGTGCCTGCCAAGAGCGACAGGGGGCTGAAAAACTGTTTTTT. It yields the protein CACQERQGAEKLFF.